The T cell receptor (beta chain) described here comes from a study of blood T cell repertoires in COVID-19. Overall study context: Samples of COVID-19 (acute and convalescent) were obtained from the United States, Italy and Spain.

Trimming shortened V by 6 bases and J by 0 bases, and 14 bases separated the two germline ends. This CDR3 has 14 residues. The germline gives CDR1 SQVTM, CDR2 ANQGSEA. Authors' methods: Quantification of nucleated cells was approximated via reference gene primer amplification. The data were produced by immunoSEQ multiplex PCR, yet TCRdb's version contains in-frame clones alone and is incomplete. D and trimming were read from the DNA, whereas the V and J calls and clone size are those reported in that table. The sample lists about 190,000 clones, around 85% occurring once. Participants came from about two dozen US areas, aged about 18 to 95 years. Participants' reported clinical history set cohort assignment.

This chain joins TRBV29-1 and TRBJ2-5; D gene uncertain. Sequencing input: PBMCs or T cells enriched from blood (not recorded which). The sequence was obtained from a woman younger than 45 who had recovered from COVID-19. CDR3 in DNA: TGCAGCGTGCGGCCCATTAGATACCAAGAGACCCAGTACTTC. It translates to CSVRPIRYQETQYF.